The rows below give T cell receptor beta chains drawn from one sample of a study of shared clonotypes between healthy human individuals. TCRdb's copy holds only in-frame clones and misses some; the assay was immunoSEQ multiplex PCR. The data contain 1.5 million to 2.5 million clones, less than 95% of them seen just once; the ten biggest clones take up more than 0.95%. Sequencing input: naive CD8+ T cells sorted from blood. Receptor source: a man younger than 35 in good health. Each CDR3 is given with its conserved first and last residue. The order of the fields is clone size, J gene, V gene, D gene, CDR3 DNA, CDR3 protein. The D gene is left open where the match is weak. Clone size is not always given. Where it is, it says once, few, many or a class for expanded clones.

>-|TRBJ2-7|TRBV28|TRBD1
TGTGCCAGCAGTGTCGGGACAGCATACGAGCAGTACTTC
CASSVGTAYEQYF
>-|TRBJ1-1|TRBV11-2|-
TGTGCCAGCAGCTTTGAACTTAACACTGAAGCTTTCTTT
CASSFELNTEAFF
>-|TRBJ2-3|TRBV10-2|TRBD2
TGCGCCAGCAGTGAGGGCGGGGGTGGCACAGATACGCAGTATTTT
CASSEGGGGTDTQYF
>-|TRBJ2-4|TRBV6-1|TRBD2
TGTGCCAGCAGTGAAAAACTAGCGGGGGGATCGGCCAAAAACATTCAGTACTTC
CASSEKLAGGSAKNIQYF
>once|TRBJ1-2|TRBV4-3|-
TGCGCCAGCAGCCAAGATAGGGAAGGGGAAGGTTTTGGTGGCTACACCTTC
CASSQDREGEGFGGYTF
>-|TRBJ2-1|TRBV5-1|TRBD2
TGCGCCAGCAGCCTCATGGAGCGGGGGCGCCACAATGAGCAGTTCTTC
CASSLMERGRHNEQFF
>-|TRBJ2-3|TRBV11-2|TRBD2
TGTGCCAGCAGCTCGCCCGGGGGGGTACTAGATACGCAGTATTTT
CASSSPGGVLDTQYF
>-|TRBJ1-4|TRBV10-2|TRBD1
TGCGCCAGCAGTGAGTTCGACAGGGGTGGTGAAAAACTGTTTTTT
CASSEFDRGGEKLFF
>-|TRBJ1-1|TRBV27|-
TGTGCCAGCAGTCTGGGACAGAACACTGAAGCTTTCTTT
CASSLGQNTEAFF
>-|TRBJ2-7|TRBV27|-
TGTGCCAGCAGTTTTAGAGGTCCCTACGAGCAGTACTTC
CASSFRGPYEQYF
>once|TRBJ2-5|TRBV7-9|-
TGTGCCAGCAGCAGGGACCCTCGGGAGACCCAGTACTTC
CASSRDPRETQYF
>-|TRBJ2-7|TRBV7-9|-
TGTGCCAGCAGCTTAGCTGCTTATTCCTACGAGCAGTACTTC
CASSLAAYSYEQYF
>-|TRBJ2-7|TRBV2|TRBD2
TGTGCCAGCAGTGAACTCGTCGCTAGCGGCACCTACGAGCAGTACTTC
CASSELVASGTYEQYF
>-|TRBJ2-1|TRBV6-1|-
TGTGCCAGCAGTGAAGTTTATTCGGGACATGAGCAGTTCTTC
CASSEVYSGHEQFF
>once|TRBJ2-1|TRBV4-1|TRBD2
TGCGCCAGCAGCCTGATAGCGGGAGCAAACTACAATGAGCAGTTCTTC
CASSLIAGANYNEQFF
>-|TRBJ2-7|TRBV9|-
TGTGCCAGCAGCGTCGTACCAGGATTCGAGCAGTACTTC
CASSVVPGFEQYF
>-|TRBJ2-3|TRBV19|-
TGTGCCAGTAGCCCCCAAAGGGAGGGGGACACCCGCACAGATACGCAGTATTTT
CASSPQREGDTRTDTQYF
>-|TRBJ1-4|TRBV21-1|-
TGTGCCAGCAGCCCCAGACCGCGGCGTAATGAAAAACTGTTTTTT
CASSPRPRRNEKLFF
>-|TRBJ1-6|TRBV30|-
TGTGCCTGGAGATGGGGGGGACCCCTCAATAATTCACCCCTCCACTTT
CAWRWGGPLNNSPLHF
>-|TRBJ2-6|TRBV4-1|-
TGCGCCAGCAGCCAAGGGGACGGAACTGGGGCCAACGTCCTGACTTTC
CASSQGDGTGANVLTF
>-|TRBJ1-1|TRBV13|-
TGTGCCAGCAGCTTAGTCAGGAACACTGAAGCTTTCTTT
CASSLVRNTEAFF
>-|TRBJ1-1|TRBV27|-
TGTGCCAGCAGTTTATATCTGGGAACGAACACTGAAGCTTTCTTT
CASSLYLGTNTEAFF
>-|TRBJ2-7|TRBV19|-
TGTGCCAGTAGTTTCCGGATGCAGTACGAGCAGTACTTC
CASSFRMQYEQYF
>-|TRBJ2-7|TRBV5-1|TRBD1
TGCGCCAGCAGCTTAGAGGGGGCAACGTTCGAGCAGTACTTC
CASSLEGATFEQYF
>-|TRBJ2-4|TRBV7-9|-
TGTGCCAGCAGCTCCCAAGAAAACAGGGAGACCAAAAACATTCAGTACTTC
CASSSQENRETKNIQYF
>-|TRBJ2-7|TRBV27|-
TGTGCCAGCAGTTTCATGAGGGGCAGGCCCTACGAGCAGTACTTC
CASSFMRGRPYEQYF
>-|TRBJ2-7|TRBV29-1|TRBD2
TGCAGCGTTGTCGTAGCGGGGAAAGCCTACGAGCAGTACTTC
CSVVVAGKAYEQYF
>-|TRBJ2-7|TRBV29-1|TRBD1
TGCAGCGTCGGGGACAGTCTCTACGAGCAGTACTTC
CSVGDSLYEQYF